The 20 T cell receptor beta chains below were found in one sample sequenced in a study of shared clonotypes between healthy human individuals. Only in-frame clones appear in the TCRdb table, and some are missing; sequencing was by immunoSEQ multiplex PCR. Here the sample spans around 1,900,000 clones, approximately 92% being singletons. It was CD45RO-negative cells, positively selected for CCR7, that made up naive CD8 cells, with terminally differentiated effector memory CD45RA+ cells excluded. Sequenced sample: naive CD8+ T cells from PBMCs. These receptors came from a man younger than 35 in good health. Some clones in this sample may be carry-over from other donors' samples.

This chain links TRBV25-1 with TRBJ2-5, with 9 bases lining up with TRBD1. Germline loops: CDR1 MGHDK, CDR2 SYGVNS. This CDR3 contains 15 residues. Germline trimming cut 4 bases from V and 4 bases from J; bases unmatched to any gene: 7. Here the CDR3 reads CASSATGGRGETQYF. The CDR3, as DNA: TGTGCCAGCAGTGCCACAGGGGGCAGGGGAGAGACCCAGTACTTC. The full variable domain, in which reference TRBV25-1 and TRBJ2-5 provide the parts outside the CDR3, is EADIYQTPRYLVIGTGKKITLECSQTMGHDKMYWYQQDPGMELHLIHYSYGVNSTEKGDLSSESTVSRIRTEHFPLTLESARPSHTSQYLCASSATGGRGETQYFGPGTRLLVL.

The chain has TRBV7-2 and TRBJ2-2, with D possibly matching TRBD1 (6 bases). V lost 3 bases, J lost 0 bases, and 14 bases lay in between. The CDR3 is made up of 17 amino acids. Per the germline V gene, CDR1 is SGHTA and CDR2 is FQGNSA. The chain's CDR3 is CASSFPREGANTGELFF. The DNA of the CDR3 is TGTGCCAGCAGCTTTCCTCGAGAGGGGGCGAACACCGGGGAGCTGTTTTTT.

The chain has TRBV28 and TRBJ1-1; 7 positions agree with TRBD1. Losses at the gene ends were 6 bases for V and 4 bases for J; bases not matched to a gene: 8. There are 14 residues in the CDR3. Germline-derived CDR1 and CDR2 are MDHEN and SYDVKM. CDR3 nucleotide sequence: TGTGCCAGCAGCTTAGGACAGGCAATCACTGAAGCTTTCTTT. It is translated as CASSLGQAITEAFF.

The V gene is TRBV7-3, the J gene TRBJ1-1; D gene unclear. Germline V gene data show CDR1 as SGHTA and CDR2 as FQGTGA. V was cut by 3 bases and J by 0 bases, with 11 bases left in between. There are 15 residues in the CDR3. The CDR3 coding sequence is TGTGCCAGCAGCTTGGTACGGAGATTGAACACTGAAGCTTTCTTT. It encodes CASSLVRRLNTEAFF.

The chain links TRBV7-2 to TRBJ2-1; 9 bases are shared with TRBD2. The germline gives CDR1 SGHTA, CDR2 FQGNSA. V shed 1 base and J 5 bases; nucleotides not matched to a gene: 12. This CDR3 has 18 residues. The DNA of the CDR3 is TGTGCCAGCAGCTTAGTGTTAGCGGGAGCTCTTGAGGACAATGAGCAGTTCTTC. This gives the protein CASSLVLAGALEDNEQFF.

This clone was counted only a few times. CDR3 region: CASSAGQIPEAFF. CDR3 nucleotide sequence: TGTGCCAGCAGCGCGGGACAGATCCCTGAAGCTTTCTTT. The chain uses TRBV7-9 and TRBJ1-1; 7 bases are a match to TRBD1. J gave up 6 bases and V 5 bases, and 6 bases lay outside the gene matches. Germline CDR1 is SEHNR and CDR2 is FQNEAQ (reference sequence). This CDR3 region has 13 residues.

The rearrangement joins TRBV4-1 to TRBJ1-5, with a possible D match to TRBD1 (5 bases). The CDR3 length is 15 residues. Trimming removed 1 base at V and 7 bases at J, with 14 bases between. Per the germline V gene, CDR1 is MGHRA and CDR2 is YSYEKL. The CDR3 is CASSQVGGRGQPQHF. The CDR3 nucleotides read TGCGCCAGCAGCCAAGTTGGGGGACGAGGGCAGCCCCAGCATTTT.

This sequence joins TRBV4-1 and TRBJ1-1, with 7 bases lining up with TRBD1. V dropped 1 base and J dropped 5; count of bases not matched to a gene: 7. The CDR3 consists of 15 residues. CDR1 and CDR2 from the germline V gene are MGHRA and YSYEKL. This chain's CDR3 is CASSQGQGFSTEAFF. The DNA for the CDR3 is TGCGCCAGCAGCCAAGGACAGGGTTTTTCGACTGAAGCTTTCTTT.

The table lists this clone with a count of one. The chain carries TRBV19 and TRBJ2-2; D perhaps matches TRBD1 (5 bases). The CDR3 covers 15 residues. The V end was cut by 5 bases, the J end by 2 bases, with 12 bases between. Germline V CDR1 and CDR2: LNHDA, SQIVND (reference sequence). As DNA, the CDR3 is TGTGCCAGTAGTCCCCTGACAGTAAACACCGGGGAGCTGTTTTTT. Amino acid sequence: CASSPLTVNTGELFF.

The rearrangement joins TRBV5-1 to TRBJ2-1, with D possibly matching TRBD2 (5 bases). Germline V lookup: CDR1 SGHRS, CDR2 YFSETQ. This CDR3 spans 11 amino acids. V shed 7 bases and J shed 4 bases, with 6 bases lying between them. The CDR3 DNA follows: TGCGCCAGCTGGAGGTACAATGAGCAGTTCTTC. Translated, it gives CASWRYNEQFF.

The chain carries TRBV6-1 and TRBJ2-5; D tentatively reads TRBD1 or TRBD2 (5 bases each). Between the trimmed V and J ends, which lost 4 bases and 1 base, there was a span of 13 bases. The CDR3 has 15 residues. Germline V lookup: CDR1 MNHNS, CDR2 SASEGT. The CDR3: CASSGKRGPQETQYF. The CDR3 DNA reads as TGTGCCAGCAGTGGAAAGAGGGGACCCCAAGAGACCCAGTACTTC.

This chain uses TRBV19 with TRBJ2-1; D call uncertain. The CDR3 spans 16 residues. V lost 1 base and J 0 bases, leaving 10 bases between the germline ends. Germline CDR1 and CDR2: LNHDA and SQIVND (reference sequence). The CDR3 is CASSIVGASSYNEQFF. The CDR3 nucleotides are TGTGCCAGTAGTATAGTCGGCGCGAGCTCCTACAATGAGCAGTTCTTC.

This clone was seen just once. The chain recombines TRBV2 with TRBJ1-2, with no clear D. CDR1 and CDR2 from the germline V gene are SNHLY and FYNNEI. CDR3 size: 10 residues. Deletions cut 8 bases from V and 8 bases from J, with 9 bases between. Written as DNA, the CDR3 is TGTGCCAGCTTGGTCAGGGGCTACACCTTC. Encoded protein: CASLVRGYTF.

The chain is built from TRBV25-1 and TRBJ2-5; unclear D gene. The J call is doubtful: the DNA matches TRBJ2-7 better. The CDR3 loop spans 14 amino acids. Germline V gene sequence: CDR1 MGHDK, CDR2 SYGVNS. The CDR3 coding sequence is TGTGCCAGCAGTGAATTAGGCCGCTCCTACGAGCAGTACTTC. Protein: CASSELGRSYEQYF.

This clone was seen just once. This chain links TRBV5-1 with TRBJ2-1; TRBD2 agrees at 8 bases. Germline CDR1 is SGHRS and CDR2 is YFSETQ. V shed 4 bases, J shed 7 bases, and the junction held 19 bases outside the gene matches. The CDR3 is made up of 18 amino acids. CDR3 in amino acids: CASSAPTRRAGGRNEQFF. Written as DNA, the CDR3 is TGCGCCAGCAGCGCTCCGACCCGTAGGGCGGGAGGTAGAAATGAGCAGTTCTTC.

The chain has TRBV4-1 and TRBJ2-7; TRBD2 might be the D (5 bases). V lost 1 base and J 7 bases, leaving 8 bases between the germline ends. The germline V gene encodes CDR1 MGHRA and CDR2 YSYEKL. This CDR3 comprises 12 residues. DNA of the CDR3: TGCGCCAGCAGCCAAGTGACGGGGGAGCAGTACTTC. Translation: CASSQVTGEQYF.

This chain connects TRBV7-9 to TRBJ2-6; no clear D gene. V was clipped by 7 bases and J by 0 bases, with 13 bases between them. The CDR3 covers 16 residues. Per germline, CDR1 SEHNR and CDR2 FQNEAQ (reference sequence). The CDR3 DNA reads TGTGCCAGCATTCCAGGAACGCTCTCTGGGGCCAACGTCCTGACTTTC. It specifies CASIPGTLSGANVLTF.

The chain links TRBV6-5 to TRBJ2-7, with TRBD1 as a possible D gene (5 bases). The CDR3 is made up of 14 amino acids. Germline CDR1 and CDR2: MNHEY and SVGAGI. Deletions cut 2 bases from V and 2 bases from J, with 10 bases between. This chain's CDR3 is CASSYPSRAYEQYF. The CDR3 coding sequence is TGTGCCAGCAGTTACCCATCCAGGGCCTACGAGCAGTACTTC.

CDR3 amino acids: CASSTTGGAGETQYF. The CDR3 DNA is TGCGCCAGCAGCACGACAGGGGGCGCGGGGGAGACCCAGTACTTC. The chain has TRBV5-1 and TRBJ2-5; TRBD1 matches 10 bases. This CDR3 comprises 15 residues. Germline V gene sequence: CDR1 SGHRS, CDR2 YFSETQ. V lost 4 bases, J lost 5 bases, and 8 bases stayed unmatched.

The rearrangement joins TRBV27 to TRBJ2-3, with D possibly matching TRBD1 (6 bases). V was pared by 3 bases and J by 9 bases, with 19 bases between. Germline CDR1 MNHEY, CDR2 SMNVEV (reference sequence). The CDR3 runs 15 residues. The CDR3, as DNA: TGTGCCAGCAGTTTTTCCCCGGGACAAAGGGACACGCAGTATTTT. Amino acids: CASSFSPGQRDTQYF.